This TCR beta chain was recovered during a study of identical twins. V lost 0 bases and J lost 9, with 9 bases in between. Germline V lookup: CDR1 DFQATT, CDR2 SNEGSKA (reference sequence). CDR3 length: 13 amino acids. Study results and caveats: Memory repertoires lacked the insertion deficit that abundant cord blood beta clonotypes showed. It was out-of-frame TCR alpha sharing in monozygotic twins that models underestimated. Beta out-of-frame sequences showed weaker excess twin sharing.

This clonotype was seen a handful of times. The antigen is not known. TCRdb re-called the 5' RACE reads with MiXCR, one entry per CDR3 protein. The profile shows 1.5 million to 2 million distinct CDR3 sequences, about 30% of them singletons. The rearrangement joins TRBV20-1 to TRBJ1-6, with D hard to call. The receptor was isolated from a newborn girl in good health. What was sequenced was cord blood. The chain's CDR3 is CSARDYWASPLHF. The CDR3 nucleotides read TGCAGTGCTAGAGATTACTGGGCTTCACCCCTCCACTTT.